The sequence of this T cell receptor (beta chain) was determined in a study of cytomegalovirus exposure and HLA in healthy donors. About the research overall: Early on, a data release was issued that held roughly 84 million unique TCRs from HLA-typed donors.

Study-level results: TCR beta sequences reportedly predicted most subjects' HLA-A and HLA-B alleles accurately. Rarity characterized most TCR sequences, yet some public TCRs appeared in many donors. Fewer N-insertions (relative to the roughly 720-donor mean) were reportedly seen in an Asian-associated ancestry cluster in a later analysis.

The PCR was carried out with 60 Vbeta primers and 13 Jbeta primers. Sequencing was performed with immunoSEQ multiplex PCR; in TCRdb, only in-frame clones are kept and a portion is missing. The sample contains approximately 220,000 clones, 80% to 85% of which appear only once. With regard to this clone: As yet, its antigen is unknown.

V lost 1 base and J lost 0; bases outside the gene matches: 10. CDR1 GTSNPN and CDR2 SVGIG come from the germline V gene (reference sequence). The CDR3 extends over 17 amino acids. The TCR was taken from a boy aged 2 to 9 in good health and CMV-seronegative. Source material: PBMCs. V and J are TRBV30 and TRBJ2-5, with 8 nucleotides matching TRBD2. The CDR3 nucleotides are TGTGCCTGGAGTGGTTTTAGACTAGCGAGGTACCAAGAGACCCAGTACTTC. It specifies CAWSGFRLARYQETQYF. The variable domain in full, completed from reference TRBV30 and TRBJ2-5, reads SQTIHQWPATLVQPVGSPLSLECTVEGTSNPNLYWYRQAAGRGLQLLFYSVGIGQISSEVPQNLSASRPQDRQFILSSKKLLLSDSGFYLCAWSGFRLARYQETQYFGPGTRLLVL.